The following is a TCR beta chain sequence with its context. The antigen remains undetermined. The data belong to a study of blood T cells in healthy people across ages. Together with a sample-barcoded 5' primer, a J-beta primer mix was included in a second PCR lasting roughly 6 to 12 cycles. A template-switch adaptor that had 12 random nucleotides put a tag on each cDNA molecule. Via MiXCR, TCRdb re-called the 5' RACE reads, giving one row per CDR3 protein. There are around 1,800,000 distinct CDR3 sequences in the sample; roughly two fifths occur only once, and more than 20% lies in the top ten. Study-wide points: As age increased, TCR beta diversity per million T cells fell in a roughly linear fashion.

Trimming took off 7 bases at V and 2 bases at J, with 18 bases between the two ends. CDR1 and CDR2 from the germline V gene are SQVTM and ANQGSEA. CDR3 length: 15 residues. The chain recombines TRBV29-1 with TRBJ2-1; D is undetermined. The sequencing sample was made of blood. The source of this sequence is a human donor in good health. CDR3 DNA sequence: TGCAGCGCTGGTATACGCAAGGGCCCCTACAATGAGCAGTTCTTC. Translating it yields CSAGIRKGPYNEQFF.